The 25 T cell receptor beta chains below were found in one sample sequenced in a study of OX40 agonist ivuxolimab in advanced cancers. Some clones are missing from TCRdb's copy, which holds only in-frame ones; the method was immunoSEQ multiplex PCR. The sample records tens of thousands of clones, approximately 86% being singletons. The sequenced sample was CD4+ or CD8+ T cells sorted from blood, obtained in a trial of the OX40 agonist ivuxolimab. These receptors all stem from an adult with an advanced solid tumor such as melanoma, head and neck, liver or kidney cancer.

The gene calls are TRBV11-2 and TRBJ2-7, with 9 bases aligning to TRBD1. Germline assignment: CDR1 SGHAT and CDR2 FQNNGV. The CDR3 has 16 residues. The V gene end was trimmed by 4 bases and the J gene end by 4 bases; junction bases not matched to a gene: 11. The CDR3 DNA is TGTGCCAGCAGCTCAACCGGGACAGGGAATGGGTACGAGCAGTACTTC. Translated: CASSSTGTGNGYEQYF.

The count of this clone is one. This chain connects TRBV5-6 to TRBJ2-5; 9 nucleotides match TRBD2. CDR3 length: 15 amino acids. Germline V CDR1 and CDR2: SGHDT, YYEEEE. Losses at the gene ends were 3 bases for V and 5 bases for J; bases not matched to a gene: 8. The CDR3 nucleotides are TGTGCCAGCAGCTCGATAGCGGGAGTGAGGGAGACCCAGTACTTC. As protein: CASSSIAGVRETQYF. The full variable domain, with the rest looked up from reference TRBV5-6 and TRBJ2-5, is DAGVTQSPTHLIKTRGQQVTLRCSPKSGHDTVSWYQQALGQGPQFIFQYYEEEERQRGNFPDRFSGHQFPNYSSELNVNALLLGDSALYLCASSSIAGVRETQYFGPGTRLLVL.

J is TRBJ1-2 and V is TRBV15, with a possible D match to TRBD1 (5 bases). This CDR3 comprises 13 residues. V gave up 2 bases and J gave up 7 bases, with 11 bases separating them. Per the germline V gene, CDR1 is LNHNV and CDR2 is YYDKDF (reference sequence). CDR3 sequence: CATSRSRVGGYTF. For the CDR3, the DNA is TGTGCCACCAGCAGATCCAGGGTTGGTGGCTACACCTTC. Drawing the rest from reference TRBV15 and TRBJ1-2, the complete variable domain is DAMVIQNPRYQVTQFGKPVTLSCSQTLNHNVMYWYQQKSSQAPKLLFHYYDKDFNNEADTPDNFQSRRPNTSFCFLDIRSPGLGDTAMYLCATSRSRVGGYTFGSGTRLTVV.

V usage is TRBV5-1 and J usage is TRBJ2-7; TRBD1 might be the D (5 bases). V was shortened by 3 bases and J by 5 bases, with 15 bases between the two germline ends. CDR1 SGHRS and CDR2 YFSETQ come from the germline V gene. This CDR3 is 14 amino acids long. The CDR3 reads CASSSNQGKHEQYF. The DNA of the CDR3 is TGCGCCAGCAGCTCTAATCAGGGAAAGCACGAGCAGTACTTC.

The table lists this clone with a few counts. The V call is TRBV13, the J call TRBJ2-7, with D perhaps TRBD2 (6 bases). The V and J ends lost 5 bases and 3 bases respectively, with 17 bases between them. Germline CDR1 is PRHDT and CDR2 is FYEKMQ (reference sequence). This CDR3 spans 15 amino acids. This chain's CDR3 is CASSPGGENLYEQYF. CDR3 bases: TGTGCCAGCAGCCCAGGCGGGGAAAACCTCTACGAGCAGTACTTC. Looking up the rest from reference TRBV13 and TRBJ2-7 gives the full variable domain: AAGVIQSPRHLIKEKRETATLKCYPIPRHDTVYWYQQGPGQDPQFLISFYEKMQSDKGSIPDRFSAQQFSDYHSELNMSSLELGDSALYFCASSPGGENLYEQYFGPGTRLTVT.

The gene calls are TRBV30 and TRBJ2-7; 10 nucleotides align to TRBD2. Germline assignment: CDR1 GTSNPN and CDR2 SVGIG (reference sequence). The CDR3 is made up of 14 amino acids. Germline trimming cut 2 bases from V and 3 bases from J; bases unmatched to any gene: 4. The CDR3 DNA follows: TGTGCCTGGAGTCGGGCTAGCGGGAGCTACGAGCAGTACTTC. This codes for CAWSRASGSYEQYF.

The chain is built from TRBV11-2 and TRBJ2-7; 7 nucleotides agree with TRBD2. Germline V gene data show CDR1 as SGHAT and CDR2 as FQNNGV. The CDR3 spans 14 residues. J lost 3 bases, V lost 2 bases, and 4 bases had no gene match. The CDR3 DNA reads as TGTGCCAGCAGCTTAAAGGGGACTAACTACGAGCAGTACTTC. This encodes CASSLKGTNYEQYF.

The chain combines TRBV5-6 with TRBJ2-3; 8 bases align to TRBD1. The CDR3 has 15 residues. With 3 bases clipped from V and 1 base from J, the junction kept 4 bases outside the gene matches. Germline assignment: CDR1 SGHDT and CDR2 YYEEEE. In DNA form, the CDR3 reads TGTGCCAGCAGCTACAGGGGGTCCGGCACAGATACGCAGTATTTT. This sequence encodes CASSYRGSGTDTQYF. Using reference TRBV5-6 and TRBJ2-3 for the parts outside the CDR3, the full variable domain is DAGVTQSPTHLIKTRGQQVTLRCSPKSGHDTVSWYQQALGQGPQFIFQYYEEEERQRGNFPDRFSGHQFPNYSSELNVNALLLGDSALYLCASSYRGSGTDTQYFGPGTRLTVL.

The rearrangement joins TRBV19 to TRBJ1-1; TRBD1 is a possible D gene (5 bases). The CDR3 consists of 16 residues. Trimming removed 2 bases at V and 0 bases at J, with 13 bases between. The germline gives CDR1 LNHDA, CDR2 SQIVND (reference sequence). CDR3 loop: CASSIIRAAMNTEAFF. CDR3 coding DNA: TGTGCCAGTAGTATAATCAGGGCGGCCATGAACACTGAAGCTTTCTTT.

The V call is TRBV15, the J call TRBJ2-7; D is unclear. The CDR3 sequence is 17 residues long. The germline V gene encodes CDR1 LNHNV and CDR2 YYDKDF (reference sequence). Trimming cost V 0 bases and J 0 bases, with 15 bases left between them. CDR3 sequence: CATSRDRATRISYEQYF. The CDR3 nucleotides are TGTGCCACCAGCAGAGATCGGGCTACACGAATCTCCTACGAGCAGTACTTC. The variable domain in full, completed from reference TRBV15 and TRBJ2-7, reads DAMVIQNPRYQVTQFGKPVTLSCSQTLNHNVMYWYQQKSSQAPKLLFHYYDKDFNNEADTPDNFQSRRPNTSFCFLDIRSPGLGDTAMYLCATSRDRATRISYEQYFGPGTRLTVT.

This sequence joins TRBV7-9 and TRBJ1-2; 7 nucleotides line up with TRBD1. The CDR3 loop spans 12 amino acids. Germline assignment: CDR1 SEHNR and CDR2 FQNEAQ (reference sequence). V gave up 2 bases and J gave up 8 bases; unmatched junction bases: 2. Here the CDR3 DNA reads TGTGCCAGCAGCTTAACAGGGGACGGCTACACCTTC. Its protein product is CASSLTGDGYTF.

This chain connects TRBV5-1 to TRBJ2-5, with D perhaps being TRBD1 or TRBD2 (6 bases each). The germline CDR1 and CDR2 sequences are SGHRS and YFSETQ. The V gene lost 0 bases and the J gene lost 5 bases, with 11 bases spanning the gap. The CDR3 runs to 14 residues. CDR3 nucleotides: TGCGCCAGCAGCTTGGGTACAGGGAGGGAGACCCAGTACTTC. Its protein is CASSLGTGRETQYF.

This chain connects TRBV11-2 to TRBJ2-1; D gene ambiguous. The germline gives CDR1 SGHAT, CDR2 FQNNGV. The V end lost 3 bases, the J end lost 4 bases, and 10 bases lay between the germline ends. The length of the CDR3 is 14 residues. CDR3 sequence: CASSFPLGYNEQFF. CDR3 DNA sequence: TGTGCCAGCAGCTTCCCATTGGGGTACAATGAGCAGTTCTTC. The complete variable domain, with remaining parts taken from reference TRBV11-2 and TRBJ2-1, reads EAGVAQSPRYKIIEKRQSVAFWCNPISGHATLYWYQQILGQGPKLLIQFQNNGVVDDSQLPKDRFSAERLKGVDSTLKIQPAKLEDSAVYLCASSFPLGYNEQFFGPGTRLTVL.

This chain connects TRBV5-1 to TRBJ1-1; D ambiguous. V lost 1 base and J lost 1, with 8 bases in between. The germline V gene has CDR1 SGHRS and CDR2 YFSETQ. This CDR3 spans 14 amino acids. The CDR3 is CASSLSQANTEAFF. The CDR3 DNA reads TGCGCCAGCAGCTTGTCTCAGGCGAACACTGAAGCTTTCTTT.

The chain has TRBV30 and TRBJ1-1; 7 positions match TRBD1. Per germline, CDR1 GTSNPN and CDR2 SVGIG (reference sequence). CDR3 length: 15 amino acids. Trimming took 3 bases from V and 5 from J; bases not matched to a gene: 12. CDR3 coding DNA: TGTGCCTGGAGGGCCGCGGGACAGAGAGTAACTGAAGCTTTCTTT. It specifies CAWRAAGQRVTEAFF.

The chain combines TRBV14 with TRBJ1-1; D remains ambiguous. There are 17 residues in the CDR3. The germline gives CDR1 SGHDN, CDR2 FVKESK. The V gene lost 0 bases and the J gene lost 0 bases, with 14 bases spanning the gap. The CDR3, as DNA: TGTGCCAGCAGCCAAGACCCGACCACTAGGGTGAACACTGAAGCTTTCTTT. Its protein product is CASSQDPTTRVNTEAFF.

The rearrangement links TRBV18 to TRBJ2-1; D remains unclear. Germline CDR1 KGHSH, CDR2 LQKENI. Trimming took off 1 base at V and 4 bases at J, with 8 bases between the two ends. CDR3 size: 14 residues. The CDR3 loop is CASSPLTAYNEQFF. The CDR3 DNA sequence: TGTGCCAGCTCACCACTTACAGCTTACAATGAGCAGTTCTTC.

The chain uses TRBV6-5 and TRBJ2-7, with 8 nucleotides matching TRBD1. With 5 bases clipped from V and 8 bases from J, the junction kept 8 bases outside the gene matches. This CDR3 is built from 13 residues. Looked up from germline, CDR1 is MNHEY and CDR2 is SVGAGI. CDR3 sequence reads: CASSNIGQGKQYF. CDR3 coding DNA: TGTGCCAGCAGTAACATAGGACAGGGCAAGCAGTACTTC.

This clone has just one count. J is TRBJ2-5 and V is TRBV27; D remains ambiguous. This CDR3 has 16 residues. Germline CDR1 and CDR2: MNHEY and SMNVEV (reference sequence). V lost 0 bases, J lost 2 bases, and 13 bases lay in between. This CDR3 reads CASSLSGSRLQETQYF. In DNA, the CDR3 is TGTGCCAGCAGTTTATCAGGCAGCCGATTACAAGAGACCCAGTACTTC.

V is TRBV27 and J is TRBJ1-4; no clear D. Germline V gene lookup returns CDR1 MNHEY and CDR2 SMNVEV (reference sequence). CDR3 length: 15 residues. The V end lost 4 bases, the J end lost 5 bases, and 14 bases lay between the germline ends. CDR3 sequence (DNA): TGTGCCAGCAGTTCGTGGTTCTCGGGAAATGAAAAACTGTTTTTT. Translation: CASSSWFSGNEKLFF.

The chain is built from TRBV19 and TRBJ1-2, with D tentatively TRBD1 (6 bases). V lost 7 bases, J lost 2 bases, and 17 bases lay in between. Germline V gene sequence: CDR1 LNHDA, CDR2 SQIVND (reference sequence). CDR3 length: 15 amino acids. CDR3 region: CASTSQGMGNYGYTF. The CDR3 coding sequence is TGTGCCAGTACCTCACAGGGAATGGGGAACTATGGCTACACCTTC.

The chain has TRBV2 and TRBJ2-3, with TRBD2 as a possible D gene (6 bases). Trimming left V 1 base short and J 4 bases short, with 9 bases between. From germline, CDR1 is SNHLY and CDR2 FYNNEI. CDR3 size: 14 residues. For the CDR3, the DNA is TGTGCCAGCAGTGAAGGGAGGGCGGCAGATACGCAGTATTTT. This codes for CASSEGRAADTQYF.

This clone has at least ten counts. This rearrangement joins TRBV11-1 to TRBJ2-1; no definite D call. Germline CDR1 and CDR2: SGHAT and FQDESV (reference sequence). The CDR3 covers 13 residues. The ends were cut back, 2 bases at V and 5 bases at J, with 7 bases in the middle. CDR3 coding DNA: TGTGCCAGCAGCTTAAGGTATAACAATGAGCAGTTCTTC. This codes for CASSLRYNNEQFF.

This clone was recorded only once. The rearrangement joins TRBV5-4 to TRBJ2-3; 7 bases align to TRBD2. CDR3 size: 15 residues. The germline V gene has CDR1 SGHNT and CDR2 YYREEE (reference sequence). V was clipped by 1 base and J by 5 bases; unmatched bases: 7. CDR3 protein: CASSLSGTSGDTQYF. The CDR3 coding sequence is TGTGCCAGCAGCTTGAGCGGGACGAGTGGAGATACGCAGTATTTT. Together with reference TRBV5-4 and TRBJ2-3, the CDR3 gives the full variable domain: ETGVTQSPTHLIKTRGQQVTLRCSSQSGHNTVSWYQQALGQGPQFIFQYYREEENGRGNFPPRFSGLQFPNYSSELNVNALELDDSALYLCASSLSGTSGDTQYFGPGTRLTVL.

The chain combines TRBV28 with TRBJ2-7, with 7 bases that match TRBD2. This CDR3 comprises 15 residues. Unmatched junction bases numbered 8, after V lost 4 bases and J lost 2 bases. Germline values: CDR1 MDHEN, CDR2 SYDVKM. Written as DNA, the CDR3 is TGTGCCAGCAGTTCTGCGGGAGTCATCGCCTACGAGCAGTACTTC. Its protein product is CASSSAGVIAYEQYF.